This T cell receptor (beta chain) is drawn from a study of blood T cell repertoires in COVID-19. Study-wide background: Material from acute and convalescent COVID-19 was sourced from the United States, Italy and Spain.

This study enrolled people aged about 18 to 100 from about two dozen US geographic areas. Germline CDR1 reads ENHRY; CDR2 reads SYGVKD. The V gene end was trimmed by 2 bases and the J gene end by 2 bases; junction bases not matched to a gene: 5. The length of the CDR3 is 16 residues. Assay used: immunoSEQ multiplex PCR; TCRdb lists only in-frame clones, some missing. Of roughly 74,000 clones in the sample, about 89% were seen once. The V call is TRBV10-3, the J call TRBJ1-3; 8 bases are shared with TRBD1. The source of this sequence is a woman between 50 and 59 years old with acute COVID-19. The sequencing sample was made of PBMCs or T cells enriched from blood (not recorded which). The CDR3 DNA reads as TGTGCCATCAGTGAGGGACAGGGTAAAACTGGAAACACCATATATTTT. Its protein is CAISEGQGKTGNTIYF.